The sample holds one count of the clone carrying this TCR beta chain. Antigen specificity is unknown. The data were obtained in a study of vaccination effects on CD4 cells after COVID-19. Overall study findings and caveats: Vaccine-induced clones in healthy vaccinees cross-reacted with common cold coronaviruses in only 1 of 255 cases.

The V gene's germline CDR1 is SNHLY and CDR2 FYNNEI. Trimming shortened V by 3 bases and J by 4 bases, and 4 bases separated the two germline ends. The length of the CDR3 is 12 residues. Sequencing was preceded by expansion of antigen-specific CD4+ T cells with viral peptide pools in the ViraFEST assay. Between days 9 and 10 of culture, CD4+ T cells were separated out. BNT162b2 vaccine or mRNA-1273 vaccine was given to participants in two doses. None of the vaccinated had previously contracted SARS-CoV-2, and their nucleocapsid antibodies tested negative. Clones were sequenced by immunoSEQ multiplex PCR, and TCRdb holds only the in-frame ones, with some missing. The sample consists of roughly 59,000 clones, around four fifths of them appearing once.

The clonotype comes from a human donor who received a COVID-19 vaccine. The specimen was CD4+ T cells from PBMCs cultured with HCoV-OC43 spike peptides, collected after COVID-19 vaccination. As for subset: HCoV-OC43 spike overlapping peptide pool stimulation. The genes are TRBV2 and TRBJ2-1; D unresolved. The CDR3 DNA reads TGTGCCAGCAGTGATAAGTACAATGAGCAGTTCTTC. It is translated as CASSDKYNEQFF.